This T cell receptor (beta chain) is drawn from a study of cytomegalovirus exposure and HLA in healthy donors. Study-level background: Falling in the Caucasian-associated ancestry cluster were about four fifths of approximately 400 genotyped donors. Whole-study findings and limits: Earlier analysis found most TCR beta V segments productive about 90% or about 30% of the time. The authors confirmed in vitro that three CMV-associated chains were specific for CMV antigens.

The study ran its PCR with 60 Vbeta and 13 Jbeta primers. Method: immunoSEQ multiplex PCR; TCRdb's copy keeps in-frame clones and lacks some. The data show about 160,000 clones, over 70% seen once. Trimming pared 4 bases from V and 7 bases from J, leaving 10 bases between. The CDR3 has 12 amino acids. Germline assignment: CDR1 ENHRY and CDR2 SYGVKD. This clone was found a few times. Antigen specificity is unknown. The rearrangement joins TRBV10-3 to TRBJ1-1; tentative D call: TRBD1 (5 bases). The material sequenced was PBMCs. The receptor's source is a woman between 25 and 40 years old in good health and CMV-seronegative. CDR3 sequence reads: CAISVEGVEAFF. The CDR3 DNA is TGTGCCATCAGTGTCGAAGGGGTTGAAGCTTTCTTT.